Each of the 5 T cell receptor beta chains below was sequenced from the same sample in a study of CD8+ T cells in alopecia areata (dated by TCRdb to 2016 to 2018). Library preparation was by the immunoSEQ multiplex PCR assay. To provide template for TCR sequencing, every sample had RNA extracted and reverse transcribed into cDNA. Not all clones reach the TCRdb copy of this immuneACCESS table, which keeps in-frame sequences only. Checked studies attribute under half of the gap to unresolved V genes and leave the rest unexplained. The sample table records 150,000 to 200,000 clones; 60% of these occur just once. The ten largest clones add up to over 0.9% of the sample. The sample's time point label, decoded: 24 weeks on oral tofacitinib. Taken with the paper, the label for treatment or condition translates to: oral pan-JAK inhibitor, 5-10 mg twice daily. The specimen was CD4+ T cells sorted from blood, collected at week 24, from a patient treated with tofacitinib. The receptors originated from a human donor with alopecia areata.

This chain uses TRBV7-2 with TRBJ2-1; D perhaps matches TRBD1 (5 bases). Germline CDR1 reads SGHTA; CDR2 reads FQGNSA. This CDR3 is built from 15 residues. V was shortened by 3 bases and J by 2 bases, with 11 bases between the two germline ends. The chain's CDR3 is CASSFGQGPYNEQFF. CDR3 DNA sequence: TGTGCCAGCAGCTTCGGGCAGGGCCCCTACAATGAGCAGTTCTTC. Filled out from reference TRBV7-2 and TRBJ2-1, the complete variable domain reads GAGVSQSPSNKVTEKGKDVELRCDPISGHTALYWYRQSLGQGLEFLIYFQGNSAPDKSGLPSDRFSAERTGGSVSTLTIQRTQQEDSAVYLCASSFGQGPYNEQFFGPGTRLTVL.

The rearrangement joins TRBV15 to TRBJ1-4; 7 bases agree with TRBD1. After removal of 3 bases from V and 7 bases from J, the junction contained 5 bases not matched to a gene. The CDR3 sequence is 14 residues long. CDR1 is LNHNV, CDR2 YYDKDF, per germline (reference sequence). In DNA form, the CDR3 reads TGTGCCACCAGCAGCCCTACAGGGGTTGAAAAACTGTTTTTT. Translated, it gives CATSSPTGVEKLFF.

The chain carries TRBV12-5 and TRBJ2-7; D is undetermined. V was shortened by 3 bases and J by 6 bases, with 9 bases between the two germline ends. The CDR3 spans 12 residues. The germline V gene encodes CDR1 LGHNT and CDR2 FRNRAP. This CDR3 reads CASGFLSAEQYF. In nucleotides, the CDR3 is TGTGCTAGTGGTTTCCTTTCGGCCGAGCAGTACTTC.

The rearrangement uses TRBV29-1 and TRBJ1-1; D perhaps matches TRBD1 (5 bases). Germline-derived CDR1 and CDR2 are SQVTM and ANQGSEA. V was trimmed by 6 bases and J by 1 base, leaving 9 bases between them. This CDR3 comprises 12 residues. CDR3 DNA: TGCAGCGTGTCAGGGTCGAACACTGAAGCTTTCTTT. It is translated as CSVSGSNTEAFF.

The gene calls are TRBV30 and TRBJ1-5; weak D call: TRBD1 (5 bases). Germline V gene sequence: CDR1 GTSNPN, CDR2 SVGIG (reference sequence). There are 15 residues in the CDR3. V shed 3 bases and J shed 5 bases, with 17 bases lying between them. The CDR3 DNA reads TGTGCCTGGAGCCCGGGACCTCATTTAGATCAGCCCCAGCATTTT. Protein: CAWSPGPHLDQPQHF.